One and the same sample provided the 15 T cell receptor beta chains below, sequenced in a study of regulatory dendritic cells for organ transplantation. TCRdb keeps only in-frame clones here, not all; method: immunoSEQ multiplex PCR. Among approximately 35,000 clones listed, 85% to 90% were seen once. The sample was naive CD4+ T cells from blood. The subset denotes: CD45RA+ naive T cells. The source of these receptors is a human donor in good health.

The chain combines TRBV18 with TRBJ2-7; D is ambiguous. Looked up from germline, CDR1 is KGHSH and CDR2 is LQKENI. Trimming stripped 0 bases from V and 0 bases from J, with 6 bases between. The CDR3 contains 14 residues. CDR3 nucleotides: TGTGCCAGCTCACCACCGTGGGCCTCCTACGAGCAGTACTTC. Amino acid sequence: CASSPPWASYEQYF.

This chain uses TRBV6-6 with TRBJ1-1, with D possibly being TRBD1 (5 bases). Trimming cost V 4 bases and J 7 bases, with 16 bases left between them. Germline values: CDR1 MNHNY, CDR2 SVGAGI (reference sequence). The CDR3 spans 14 residues. The CDR3 nucleotides read TGTGCCAGCAGTTCCCCAGGGTTTACAAGTGAAGCTTTCTTT. It yields the protein CASSSPGFTSEAFF.

V and J are TRBV5-1 and TRBJ2-5, with 15 nucleotides matching TRBD2. After removal of 2 bases from V and 3 bases from J, the junction contained 8 bases not matched to a gene. The CDR3 runs 18 residues. In germline, CDR1 is SGHRS, CDR2 YFSETQ. The CDR3 DNA follows: TGCGCCAGCAGCTTCGGACTAGCGGGAGGGCCTTCGAAAGAGACCCAGTACTTC. Protein sequence: CASSFGLAGGPSKETQYF.

The chain employs TRBV11-2 and TRBJ1-5; D is undetermined. The CDR3 contains 13 residues. Germline CDR1 SGHAT, CDR2 FQNNGV. V lost 4 bases and J lost 3, with 7 bases in between. CDR3 protein: CASSSGPNQPQHF. CDR3 nucleotides: TGTGCCAGCAGCTCCGGTCCCAATCAGCCCCAGCATTTT.

The V call is TRBV11-2, the J call TRBJ2-1; 11 bases map to TRBD1. Germline V gene lookup returns CDR1 SGHAT and CDR2 FQNNGV. This CDR3 spans 12 amino acids. V lost 6 bases and J lost 9; bases outside the gene matches: 1. CDR3 sequence: CASRDRGLEQFF. The CDR3 region has the DNA TGTGCCAGCAGGGACAGGGGGCTTGAGCAGTTCTTC. Supplemented by reference TRBV11-2 and TRBJ2-1, the full variable domain reads EAGVAQSPRYKIIEKRQSVAFWCNPISGHATLYWYQQILGQGPKLLIQFQNNGVVDDSQLPKDRFSAERLKGVDSTLKIQPAKLEDSAVYLCASRDRGLEQFFGPGTRLTVL.

The chain employs TRBV5-5 and TRBJ1-2; 8 bases map to TRBD1. The length of the CDR3 is 15 residues. Looked up from germline, CDR1 is SGHKS and CDR2 is YYEKEE (reference sequence). V trimming: 2 bases; J trimming: 8 bases; junction bases outside the gene matches: 11. CDR3 sequence: CASSFLTGTGYGYTF. The CDR3 bases are TGTGCCAGCAGCTTCCTTACCGGGACAGGTTACGGCTACACCTTC.

V usage is TRBV28 and J usage is TRBJ1-1; maybe TRBD1 (6 bases). The CDR3 covers 14 residues. With 7 bases removed from V and 3 bases from J, the gap between germline ends came to 15 bases. Germline CDR1 is MDHEN and CDR2 is SYDVKM. Here the CDR3 DNA reads TGTGCCAGCACGTACGGGACACTGTACACTGAAGCTTTCTTT. Its translation is CASTYGTLYTEAFF.

The chain couples TRBV29-1 to TRBJ2-3; 11 bases are a match to TRBD2. Germline trimming cut 6 bases from V and 7 bases from J; bases unmatched to any gene: 9. This CDR3 spans 14 amino acids. Germline V gene data show CDR1 as SQVTM and CDR2 as ANQGSEA. CDR3 bases: TGCAGCGTACAGCCGGGACTAGCGGCACATACGCAGTATTTT. This encodes CSVQPGLAAHTQYF.

V gene TRBV7-2 combines with J gene TRBJ2-5; unclear D gene. The CDR3 loop spans 14 amino acids. Germline V CDR1 and CDR2: SGHTA, FQGNSA. Trimming pared 0 bases from V and 5 bases from J, leaving 10 bases between. The CDR3 coding sequence is TGTGCCAGCAGCTTAGCGCCTTCTTCGGAGACCCAGTACTTC. Protein product: CASSLAPSSETQYF.

This clone was seen a handful of times. This rearrangement joins TRBV7-3 to TRBJ1-1; no definite D call. Germline CDR1 reads SGHTA; CDR2 reads FQGTGA. Trimming cost V 4 bases and J 1 base, with 13 bases left between them. The CDR3 contains 15 residues. The CDR3 region is CASSSRAAGNTEAFF. CDR3 nucleotides: TGTGCCAGCAGCTCCCGAGCGGCGGGGAACACTGAAGCTTTCTTT.

This clone was counted a single time. The chain links TRBV2 to TRBJ2-1; D perhaps matches TRBD1 (6 bases). CDR1 and CDR2 from the germline V gene are SNHLY and FYNNEI. The germline V and J ends were trimmed by 7 bases and 9 bases, with 16 bases remaining between them. This CDR3 comprises 13 residues. CDR3 nucleotide sequence: TGTGCCAGCACCCGACCCTCACAGGGTGAGCAGTTCTTC. It is translated as CASTRPSQGEQFF. Looking up the rest from reference TRBV2 and TRBJ2-1 gives the full variable domain: EPEVTQTPSHQVTQMGQEVILRCVPISNHLYFYWYRQILGQKVEFLVSFYNNEISEKSEIFDDQFSVERPDGSNFTLKIRSTKLEDSAMYFCASTRPSQGEQFFGPGTRLTVL.

This clone was detected only a few times. The J gene is TRBJ1-5, the V gene TRBV28; D not certain. Trimming pared 3 bases from V and 2 bases from J, leaving 8 bases between. Germline CDR1 is MDHEN and CDR2 is SYDVKM. The CDR3 length is 14 residues. DNA of the CDR3: TGTGCCAGCAGTTTGGCAGATGGCAATCAGCCCCAGCATTTT. This sequence encodes CASSLADGNQPQHF.

The chain couples TRBV6-6 to TRBJ2-2; D is ambiguous. Germline lookup yields CDR1 MNHNY and CDR2 SVGAGI (reference sequence). The CDR3 is 14 residues long. Trimming left V 1 base short and J 6 bases short, with 9 bases between. The DNA for the CDR3 is TGTGCCAGCAGTTACTTAGGGCTGGCCGGGGAGCTGTTTTTT. Its protein product is CASSYLGLAGELFF.

The V and J genes are TRBV6-6 and TRBJ1-6, with TRBD1 matching over 7 bases. The CDR3 runs to 15 residues. The V gene's germline CDR1 is MNHNY and CDR2 SVGAGI (reference sequence). Losses at the gene ends were 3 bases for V and 10 bases for J; bases not matched to a gene: 9. The CDR3 DNA follows: TGTGCCAGCAGTTATGCAGGGGGTAAGCGATCACCCCTCCACTTT. This codes for CASSYAGGKRSPLHF.

The chain uses TRBV4-3 and TRBJ2-1; D perhaps matches TRBD2 (5 bases). The ends were cut back, 0 bases at V and 2 bases at J, with 8 bases in the middle. The germline V gene has CDR1 LGHNA and CDR2 YSLEER. The CDR3 consists of 15 residues. The CDR3, as DNA: TGCGCCAGCAGCCAAGATCACGGGGCCTACAATGAGCAGTTCTTC. Translation: CASSQDHGAYNEQFF.